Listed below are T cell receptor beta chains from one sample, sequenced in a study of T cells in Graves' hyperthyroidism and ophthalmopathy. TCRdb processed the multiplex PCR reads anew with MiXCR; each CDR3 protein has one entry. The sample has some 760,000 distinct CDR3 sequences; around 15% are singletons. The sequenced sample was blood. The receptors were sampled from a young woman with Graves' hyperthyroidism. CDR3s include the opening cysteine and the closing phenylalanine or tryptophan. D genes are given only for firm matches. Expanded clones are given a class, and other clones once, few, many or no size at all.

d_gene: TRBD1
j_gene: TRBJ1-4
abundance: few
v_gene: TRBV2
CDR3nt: TGTGCCAGCTCGGACAGGGGATGGGAAAAACTGTTTTTT
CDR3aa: CASSDRGWEKLFF

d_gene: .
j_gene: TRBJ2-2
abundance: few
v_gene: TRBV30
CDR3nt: TGTGCCTGGAGTGTCGGGTCGCACACCGGGGAGCTGTTTTTT
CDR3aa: CAWSVGSHTGELFF

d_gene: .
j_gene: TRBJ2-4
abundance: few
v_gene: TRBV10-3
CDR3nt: TGTGCCATCAGCCCCGAATTGGTCCTAGCCAAAAACATTCAGTACTTC
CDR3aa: CAISPELVLAKNIQYF

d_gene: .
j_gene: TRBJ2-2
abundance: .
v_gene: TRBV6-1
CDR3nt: TGTGCCAGCAGGGGTACTGTGACTTACACCGGGGAGCTGTTTTTT
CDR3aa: CASRGTVTYTGELFF

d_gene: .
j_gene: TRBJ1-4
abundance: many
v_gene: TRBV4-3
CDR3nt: TGCGCCAGCAGCCAAGATACGAGCGCCACTAATGAAAAACTGTTTTTT
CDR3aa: CASSQDTSATNEKLFF

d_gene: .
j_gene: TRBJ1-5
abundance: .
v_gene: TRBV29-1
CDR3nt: TGCAGCGTGGGGGGGGGCCATCAGCCCCAGCATTTT
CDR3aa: CSVGGGHQPQHF

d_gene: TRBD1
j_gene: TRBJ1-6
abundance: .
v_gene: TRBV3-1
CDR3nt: TGTGCCAGCAGCCAATCAAGAGGACAGGGTTATAATTCACCCCTCCACTTT
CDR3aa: CASSQSRGQGYNSPLHF

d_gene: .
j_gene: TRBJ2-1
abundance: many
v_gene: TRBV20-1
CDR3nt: TGCAGTGCTAGAGATCCACCGTCATCAAGGCACGGTGGGGGCAATGAGCAGTTCTTC
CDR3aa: CSARDPPSSRHGGGNEQFF

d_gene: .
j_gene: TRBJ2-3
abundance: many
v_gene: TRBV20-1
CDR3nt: TGCAGTGCTAGAAACCCGTGGAGCACAGATACGCAGTATTTT
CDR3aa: CSARNPWSTDTQYF

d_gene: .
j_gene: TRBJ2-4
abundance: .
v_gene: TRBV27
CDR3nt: TGTGCCAGCAAGATCGGGGGCGCGGGCCTAGCCAAAAACATTCAGTACTTC
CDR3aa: CASKIGGAGLAKNIQYF

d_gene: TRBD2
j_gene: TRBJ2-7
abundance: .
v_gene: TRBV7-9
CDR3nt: TGTGCCAGCAGCTTAGGTAGCGGGAGGGCCGGTGAGCAGTACTTC
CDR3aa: CASSLGSGRAGEQYF